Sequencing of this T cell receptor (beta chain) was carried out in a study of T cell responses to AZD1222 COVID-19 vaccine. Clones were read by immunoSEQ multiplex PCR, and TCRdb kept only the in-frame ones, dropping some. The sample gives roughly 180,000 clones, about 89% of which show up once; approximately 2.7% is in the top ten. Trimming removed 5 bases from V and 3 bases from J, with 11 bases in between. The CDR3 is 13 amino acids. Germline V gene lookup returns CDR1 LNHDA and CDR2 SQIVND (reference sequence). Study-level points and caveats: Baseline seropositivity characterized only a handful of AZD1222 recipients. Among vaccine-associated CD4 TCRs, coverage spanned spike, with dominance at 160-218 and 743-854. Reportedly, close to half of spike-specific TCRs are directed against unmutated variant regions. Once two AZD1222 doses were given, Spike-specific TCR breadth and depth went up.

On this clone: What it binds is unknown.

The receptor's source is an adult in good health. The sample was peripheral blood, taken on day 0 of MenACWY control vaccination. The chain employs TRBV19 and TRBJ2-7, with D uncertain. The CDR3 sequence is CASSPAADYEQYF. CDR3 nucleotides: TGTGCCAGTAGTCCGGCGGCGGACTACGAGCAGTACTTC.